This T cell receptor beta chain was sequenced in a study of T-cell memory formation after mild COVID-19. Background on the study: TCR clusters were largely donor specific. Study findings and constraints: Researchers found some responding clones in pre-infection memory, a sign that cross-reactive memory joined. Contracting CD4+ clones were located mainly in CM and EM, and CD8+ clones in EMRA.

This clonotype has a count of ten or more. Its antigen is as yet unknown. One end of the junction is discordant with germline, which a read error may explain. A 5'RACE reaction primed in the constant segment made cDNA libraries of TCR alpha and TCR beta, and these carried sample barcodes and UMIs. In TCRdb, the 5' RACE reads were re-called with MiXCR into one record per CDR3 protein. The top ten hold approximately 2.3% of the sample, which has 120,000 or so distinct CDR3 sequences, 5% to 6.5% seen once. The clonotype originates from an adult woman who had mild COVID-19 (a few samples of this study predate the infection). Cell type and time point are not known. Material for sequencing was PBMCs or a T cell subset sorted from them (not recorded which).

The CDR3 bases are TGTGCCACCAGCAGAGATGGGGTGAACACTGATGCTTTCTTT. Translating it yields CATSRDGVNTDAFF. The chain has TRBV15 and TRBJ1-1; D not resolved. Germline-derived CDR1 and CDR2 are LNHNV and YYDKDF (reference sequence). The CDR3 has 14 residues.